Given below is one T cell receptor (beta chain) in context. Profiling relied on immunoSEQ multiplex PCR, and the TCRdb table lists in-frame clones only, not all of them. The sample consists of about 400,000 clones, roughly 86% of them appearing once. The CDR3 loop spans 15 amino acids. Germline V lookup: CDR1 SQVTM, CDR2 ANQGSEA. The V segment lost 7 bases and the J segment 1 base; nucleotides outside the gene matches: 7. These data originate in a study of blood T cell repertoires in COVID-19. The sample was PBMCs or T cells enriched from blood (not recorded which). The TCR originated in a woman aged 40 to 55 with acute COVID-19. V and J are TRBV29-1 and TRBJ1-1; TRBD1 aligns across 12 bases. The CDR3 protein is CSGSGTGGRNTEAFF. In DNA, the CDR3 is TGCAGCGGGTCCGGGACAGGGGGCCGGAACACTGAAGCTTTCTTT.